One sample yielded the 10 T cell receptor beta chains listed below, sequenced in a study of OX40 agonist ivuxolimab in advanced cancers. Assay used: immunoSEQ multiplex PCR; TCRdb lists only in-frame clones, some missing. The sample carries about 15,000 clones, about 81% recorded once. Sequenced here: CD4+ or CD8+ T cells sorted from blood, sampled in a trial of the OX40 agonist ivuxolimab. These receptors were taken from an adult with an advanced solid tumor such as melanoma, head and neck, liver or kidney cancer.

CDR3 nucleotide sequence: TGTGCCAGCAGCTTCACCGGACGGGGCTTCGAGCAGTACTTC. Translation gives CASSFTGRGFEQYF. The chain is built from TRBV5-6 and TRBJ2-7, with D tentatively TRBD1 or TRBD2 (5 bases each). CDR1 and CDR2 from the germline V gene are SGHDT and YYEEEE. The CDR3 runs to 14 residues. V was cut by 2 bases and J by 6 bases, with 15 bases left in between.

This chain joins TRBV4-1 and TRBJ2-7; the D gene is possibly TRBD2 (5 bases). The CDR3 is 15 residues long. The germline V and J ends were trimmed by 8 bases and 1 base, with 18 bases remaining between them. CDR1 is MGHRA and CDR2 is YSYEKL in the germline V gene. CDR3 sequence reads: CASQRGPSTSYEQYF. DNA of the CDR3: TGCGCCAGCCAAAGAGGGCCTTCAACGTCCTACGAGCAGTACTTC.

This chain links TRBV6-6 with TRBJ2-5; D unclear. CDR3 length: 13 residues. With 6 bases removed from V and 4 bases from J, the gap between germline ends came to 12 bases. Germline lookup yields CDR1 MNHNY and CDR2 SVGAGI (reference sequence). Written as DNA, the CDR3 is TGTGCCAGCAGGTCGGGTTTGGGAGAGACCCAGTACTTC. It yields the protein CASRSGLGETQYF.

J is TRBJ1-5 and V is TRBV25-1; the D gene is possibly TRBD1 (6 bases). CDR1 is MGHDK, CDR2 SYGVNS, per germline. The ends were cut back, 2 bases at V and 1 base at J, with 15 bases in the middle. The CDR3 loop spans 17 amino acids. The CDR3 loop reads CASSEGYGGASNQPQHF. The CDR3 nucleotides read TGTGCCAGCAGTGAAGGATATGGGGGCGCGAGCAATCAGCCCCAGCATTTT.

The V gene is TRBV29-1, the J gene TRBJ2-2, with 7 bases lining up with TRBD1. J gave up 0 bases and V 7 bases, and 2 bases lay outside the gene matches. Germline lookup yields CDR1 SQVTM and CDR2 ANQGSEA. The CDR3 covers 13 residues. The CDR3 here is CSGGQPNTGELFF. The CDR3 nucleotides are TGCAGCGGGGGACAGCCGAACACCGGGGAGCTGTTTTTT.

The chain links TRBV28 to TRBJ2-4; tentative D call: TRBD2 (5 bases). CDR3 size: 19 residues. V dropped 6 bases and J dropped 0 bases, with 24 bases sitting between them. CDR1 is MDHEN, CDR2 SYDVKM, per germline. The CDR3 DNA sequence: TGTGCCAGCAGGCCAGAGGGTGAGTCTTGGAGTTTAGCCAAAAACATTCAGTACTTC. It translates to CASRPEGESWSLAKNIQYF.

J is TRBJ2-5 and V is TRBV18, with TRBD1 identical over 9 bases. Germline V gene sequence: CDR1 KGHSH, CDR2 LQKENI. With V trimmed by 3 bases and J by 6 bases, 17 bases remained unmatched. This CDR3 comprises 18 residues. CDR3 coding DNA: TGTGCCAGCTCACCCTCGACAGGGGGGCTCATGGGGATGAAGACCCAGTACTTC. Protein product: CASSPSTGGLMGMKTQYF.

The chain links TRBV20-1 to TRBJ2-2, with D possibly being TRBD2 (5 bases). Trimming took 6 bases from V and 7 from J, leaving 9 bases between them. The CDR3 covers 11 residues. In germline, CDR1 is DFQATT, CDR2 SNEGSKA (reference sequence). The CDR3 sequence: CSAPGNGELFF. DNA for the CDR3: TGCAGTGCCCCGGGGAACGGGGAGCTGTTTTTT.

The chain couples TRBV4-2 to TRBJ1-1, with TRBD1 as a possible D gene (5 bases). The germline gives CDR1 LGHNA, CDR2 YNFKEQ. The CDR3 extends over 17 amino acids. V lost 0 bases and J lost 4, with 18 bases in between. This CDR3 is CASSQDPPWGSGTEAFF. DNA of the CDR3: TGTGCCAGCAGCCAAGATCCCCCATGGGGGTCAGGCACTGAAGCTTTCTTT.

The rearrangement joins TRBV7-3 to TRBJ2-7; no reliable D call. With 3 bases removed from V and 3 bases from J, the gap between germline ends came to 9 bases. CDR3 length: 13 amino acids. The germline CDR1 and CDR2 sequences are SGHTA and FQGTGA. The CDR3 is CASSFNRHYEQYF. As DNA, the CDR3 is TGTGCCAGCAGCTTTAACAGACACTACGAGCAGTACTTC.